The 9 T cell receptor beta chains below all came from one sample that was sequenced in a study of CD8+ T cells in alopecia areata. As for treatment: oral pan-JAK inhibitor, 5-10 mg twice daily. Extracted RNA was reverse transcribed, and the resulting cDNA served as sequencing template. Data came from immunoSEQ multiplex PCR; TCRdb stores just in-frame clones and leaves some out. The table has 93,000 or so clones, approximately 90% seen once. This material consisted of CD8+ T cells sorted from blood, taken at roughly week 30, from a patient treated with tofacitinib. These receptors were taken from a human donor with alopecia areata.

The V call is TRBV11-3, the J call TRBJ2-7; 10 bases are shared with TRBD2. J gave up 2 bases and V 4 bases, and 5 bases lay outside the gene matches. CDR1 is SGHNT, CDR2 YENEEA, per germline. The CDR3 runs 15 residues. The CDR3 spells CASSSEAGGPYEQYF. CDR3 nucleotide sequence: TGTGCCAGCAGCTCAGAAGCGGGAGGGCCCTACGAGCAGTACTTC.

This clone was recorded only once. V gene TRBV6-1 combines with J gene TRBJ1-2; perhaps TRBD1 as D (5 bases). Per germline, CDR1 MNHNS and CDR2 SASEGT. This CDR3 region has 16 residues. V shed 4 bases and J shed 8 bases, with 23 bases lying between them. Written as DNA, the CDR3 is TGTGCCAGCAGTGCGCCCACAGGAGGCAGGCTTCGCGGCTACACCTTC. It translates to CASSAPTGGRLRGYTF.

The chain is built from TRBV6-5 and TRBJ2-1; D may be TRBD1 or TRBD2 (5 bases each). This CDR3 has 14 residues. Deletions cut 0 bases from V and 6 bases from J, with 9 bases between. Germline values: CDR1 MNHEY, CDR2 SVGAGI. The CDR3 spells CASSYSGVANEQFF. CDR3 coding DNA: TGTGCCAGCAGTTACTCGGGGGTCGCCAATGAGCAGTTCTTC.

This rearrangement joins TRBV28 to TRBJ1-5; 12 bases align to TRBD1. The CDR3 is 16 residues long. Trimming at V came to 2 bases and at J to 5 bases, leaving 4 bases not matched to a gene. Germline V gives CDR1 MDHEN, CDR2 SYDVKM. The CDR3 protein is CASSLTGTGGDQPQHF. DNA of the CDR3: TGTGCCAGCAGTTTAACCGGGACAGGGGGCGATCAGCCCCAGCATTTT.

The V call is TRBV27, the J call TRBJ2-3, with TRBD2 matching 10 bases. V lost 7 bases and J lost 2; bases outside the gene matches: 6. This CDR3 region has 15 residues. The germline V gene has CDR1 MNHEY and CDR2 SMNVEV (reference sequence). The CDR3 reads CASTWTSGITDTQYF. The CDR3 nucleotides read TGTGCCAGCACCTGGACTAGCGGCATCACAGATACGCAGTATTTT.

For the CDR3, the DNA is TGTGCCAGCAGCGTAACAGGGGCTGAAGCTTTCTTT. This translates into CASSVTGAEAFF. This sequence joins TRBV7-9 and TRBJ1-1, with 7 bases that match TRBD1. V was pared by 5 bases and J by 6 bases, with 3 bases of the junction left unmatched. CDR1 and CDR2 (germline): SEHNR, FQNEAQ (reference sequence). The CDR3 is 12 amino acids.

This rearrangement joins TRBV13 to TRBJ2-1; a weak D match, TRBD2 (5 bases). CDR3 length equals 16 residues. V dropped 2 bases and J dropped 2 bases, with 13 bases sitting between them. The V gene's germline CDR1 is PRHDT and CDR2 FYEKMQ (reference sequence). The CDR3 loop is CASSLLGSATYNEQFF. CDR3 coding DNA: TGTGCCAGCAGCTTATTGGGGAGCGCTACCTACAATGAGCAGTTCTTC.

This clone was detected only once. The rearrangement links TRBV9 to TRBJ2-6; possible D gene TRBD2, 6 bases. V lost 0 bases, J lost 5 bases, and 12 bases lay in between. The CDR3 spans 16 residues. Germline CDR1 SGDLS, CDR2 YYNGEE. CDR3 sequence: CASSVEEGYRANVLTF. The CDR3 nucleotides are TGTGCCAGCAGCGTAGAGGAGGGCTATCGGGCCAACGTCCTGACTTTC.

The gene calls are TRBV5-8 and TRBJ2-5; TRBD1 agrees at 7 bases. This CDR3 is 17 amino acids long. Germline V gene sequence: CDR1 SGHTS, CDR2 YDEGEE. With 4 bases clipped from V and 2 bases from J, the junction kept 14 bases outside the gene matches. For the CDR3, the DNA is TGTGCCAGCAGCCCTCCCCGCGCAGGGGGATTTCAAGAGACCCAGTACTTC. Protein sequence: CASSPPRAGGFQETQYF.